This TCR beta chain was captured by sequencing in a study of blood T cell repertoires in COVID-19. Participant age was about 18 to 100 years, and participants resided in roughly 24 US areas. Cohorts were assigned according to the clinical history that participants reported. This clone came up once. The repertoire was sequenced with immunoSEQ multiplex PCR; TCRdb's copy has only in-frame clones and lacks some. The sample holds around 420,000 clones, approximately 88% seen once. The CDR3 length is 13 residues. Germline CDR1 and CDR2: MGHRA and YSYEKL. Trimming took off 1 base at V and 7 bases at J, with 10 bases between the two ends.

Sample: PBMCs or T cells enriched from blood (not recorded which). This receptor was obtained from a woman between 35 and 50 years old with acute COVID-19. The chain employs TRBV4-1 and TRBJ1-1; D is undetermined. DNA of the CDR3: TGCGCCAGCAGCCAAGGAAGAACAGTTGAAGCTTTCTTT. It is translated as CASSQGRTVEAFF.